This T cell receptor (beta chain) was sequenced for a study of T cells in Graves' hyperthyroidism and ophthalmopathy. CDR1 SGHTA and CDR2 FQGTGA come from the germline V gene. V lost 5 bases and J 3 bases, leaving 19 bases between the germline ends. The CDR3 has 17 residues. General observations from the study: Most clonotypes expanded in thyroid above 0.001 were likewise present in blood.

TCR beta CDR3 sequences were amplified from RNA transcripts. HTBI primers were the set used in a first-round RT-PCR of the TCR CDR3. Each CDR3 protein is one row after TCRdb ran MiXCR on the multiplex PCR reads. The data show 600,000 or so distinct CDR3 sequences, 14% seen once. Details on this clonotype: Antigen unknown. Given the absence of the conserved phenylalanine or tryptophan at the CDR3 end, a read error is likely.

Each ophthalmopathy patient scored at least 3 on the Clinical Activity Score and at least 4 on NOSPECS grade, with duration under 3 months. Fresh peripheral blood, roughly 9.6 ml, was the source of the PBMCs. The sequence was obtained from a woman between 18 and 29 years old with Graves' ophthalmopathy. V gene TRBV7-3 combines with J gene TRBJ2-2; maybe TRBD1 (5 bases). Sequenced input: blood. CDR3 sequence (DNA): TGTGCCAGCAGCCCTTCCACCCGAGGACACTACACCGGGGAGCTGTTTTCT. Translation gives CASSPSTRGHYTGELFS.